This T cell receptor beta chain was recorded in a study of blood T cell repertoires in COVID-19. Looking at the study overall: The cDNA or gDNA used as material had been derived from T cells, B-cell-depleted T cells, or PBMCs.

The method was immunoSEQ multiplex PCR; TCRdb's version includes in-frame clones alone and lacks a portion of them. In the table there are 140,000 to 150,000 clones, 84% of which are singletons. V was shortened by 5 bases and J by 2 bases, with 12 bases between the two germline ends. There are 15 residues in the CDR3. Looked up from germline, CDR1 is SNHLY and CDR2 is FYNNEI. This clone was detected a few times. Residents of about two dozen US areas, aged about 18 to 89 years, made up the participants. The sequence derives from a woman between 45 and 60 years old who had been exposed to COVID-19. Sequencing was carried out using PBMCs or T cells enriched from blood (not recorded which). The rearrangement uses TRBV2 and TRBJ2-2; perhaps TRBD1 as D (5 bases). CDR3 nucleotides: TGTGCCAGCAGTAGACAGAACTTTAACACCGGGGAGCTGTTTTTT. Translating it yields CASSRQNFNTGELFF.